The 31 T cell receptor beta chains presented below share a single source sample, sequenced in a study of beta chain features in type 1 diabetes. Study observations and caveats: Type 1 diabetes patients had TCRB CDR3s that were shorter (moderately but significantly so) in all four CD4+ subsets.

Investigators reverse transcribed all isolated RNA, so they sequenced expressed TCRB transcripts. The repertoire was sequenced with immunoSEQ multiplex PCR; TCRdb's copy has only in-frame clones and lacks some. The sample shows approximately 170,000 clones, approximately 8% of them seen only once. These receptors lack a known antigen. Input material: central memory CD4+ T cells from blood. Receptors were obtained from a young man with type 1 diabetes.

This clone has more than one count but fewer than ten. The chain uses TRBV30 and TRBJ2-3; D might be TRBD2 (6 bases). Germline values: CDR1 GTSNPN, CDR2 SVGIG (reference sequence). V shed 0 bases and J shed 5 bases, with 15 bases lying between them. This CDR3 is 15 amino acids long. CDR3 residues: CAWSVAGSTGDTQYF. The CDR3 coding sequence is TGTGCCTGGAGTGTAGCCGGGAGTACAGGAGATACGCAGTATTTT.

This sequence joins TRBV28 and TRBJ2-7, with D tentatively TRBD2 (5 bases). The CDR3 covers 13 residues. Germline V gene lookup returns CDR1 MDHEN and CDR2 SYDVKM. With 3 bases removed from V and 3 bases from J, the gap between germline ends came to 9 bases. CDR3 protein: CASSLPGFYEQYF. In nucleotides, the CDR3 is TGTGCCAGCAGTTTGCCGGGATTCTACGAGCAGTACTTC. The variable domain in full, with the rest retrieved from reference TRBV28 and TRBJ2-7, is DVKVTQSSRYLVKRTGEKVFLECVQDMDHENMFWYRQDPGLGLRLIYFSYDVKMKEKGDIPEGYSVSREKKERFSLILESASTNQTSMYLCASSLPGFYEQYFGPGTRLTVT.

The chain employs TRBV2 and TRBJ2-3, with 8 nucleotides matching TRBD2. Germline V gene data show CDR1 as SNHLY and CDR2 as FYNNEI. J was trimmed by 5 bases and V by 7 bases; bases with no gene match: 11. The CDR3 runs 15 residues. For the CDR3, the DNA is TGTGCCAGCACGACGCGGAGTAGCGGGGTAGATACGCAGTATTTT. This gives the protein CASTTRSSGVDTQYF.

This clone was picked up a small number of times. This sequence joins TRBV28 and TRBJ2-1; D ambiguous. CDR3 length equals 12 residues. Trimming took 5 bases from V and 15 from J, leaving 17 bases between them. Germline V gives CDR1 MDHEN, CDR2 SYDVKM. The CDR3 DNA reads TGTGCCAGCAGTACGGTTCTGGTAGCTCTGTTCTTC. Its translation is CASSTVLVALFF.

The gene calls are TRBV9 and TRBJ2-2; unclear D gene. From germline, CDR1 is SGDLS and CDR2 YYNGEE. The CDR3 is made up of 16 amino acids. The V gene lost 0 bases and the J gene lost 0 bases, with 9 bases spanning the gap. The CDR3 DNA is TGTGCCAGCAGCGTAGGAACAGCAGCGAACACCGGGGAGCTGTTTTTT. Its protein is CASSVGTAANTGELFF.

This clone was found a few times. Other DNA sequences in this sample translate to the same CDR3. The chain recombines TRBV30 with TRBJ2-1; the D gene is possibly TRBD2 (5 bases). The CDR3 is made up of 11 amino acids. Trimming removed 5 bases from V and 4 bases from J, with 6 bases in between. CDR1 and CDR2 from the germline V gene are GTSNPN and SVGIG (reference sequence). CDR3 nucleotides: TGTGCCTGGGGGAGATACAATGAGCAGTTCTTC. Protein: CAWGRYNEQFF. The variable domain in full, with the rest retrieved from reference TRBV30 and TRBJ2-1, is SQTIHQWPATLVQPVGSPLSLECTVEGTSNPNLYWYRQAAGRGLQLLFYSVGIGQISSEVPQNLSASRPQDRQFILSSKKLLLSDSGFYLCAWGRYNEQFFGPGTRLTVL.

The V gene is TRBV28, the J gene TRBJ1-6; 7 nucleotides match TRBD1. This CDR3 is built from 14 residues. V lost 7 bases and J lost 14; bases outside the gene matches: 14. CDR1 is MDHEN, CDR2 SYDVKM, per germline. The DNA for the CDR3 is TGTGCCAGCACCAACGGGGCGACAGGGTCAACCCTCCACTTT. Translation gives CASTNGATGSTLHF.

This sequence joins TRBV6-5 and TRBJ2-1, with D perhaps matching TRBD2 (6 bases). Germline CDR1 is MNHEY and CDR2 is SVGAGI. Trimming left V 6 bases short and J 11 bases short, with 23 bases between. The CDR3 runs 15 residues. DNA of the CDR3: TGTGCCAGCAGAACCGACACCCGGGGGTTCGGTAAGCAGTTCTTC. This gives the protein CASRTDTRGFGKQFF.

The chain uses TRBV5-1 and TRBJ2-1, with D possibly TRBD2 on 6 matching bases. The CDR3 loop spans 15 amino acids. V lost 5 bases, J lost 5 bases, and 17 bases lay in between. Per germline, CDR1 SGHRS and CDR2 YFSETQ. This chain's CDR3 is CASSSVPGLHNEQFF. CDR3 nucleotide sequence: TGCGCCAGCAGTTCCGTCCCGGGACTCCACAATGAGCAGTTCTTC.

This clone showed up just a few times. CDR3 nucleotides: TGTGCCAGCAGTGACCCCCGGGGGACCCAGTACTTC. Translating gives CASSDPRGTQYF. The chain has TRBV2 and TRBJ2-5, with D maybe TRBD2 (5 bases). This CDR3 spans 12 amino acids. Between the trimmed V and J ends, which lost 3 bases and 7 bases, there was a span of 9 bases. CDR1 is SNHLY and CDR2 is FYNNEI in the germline V gene.

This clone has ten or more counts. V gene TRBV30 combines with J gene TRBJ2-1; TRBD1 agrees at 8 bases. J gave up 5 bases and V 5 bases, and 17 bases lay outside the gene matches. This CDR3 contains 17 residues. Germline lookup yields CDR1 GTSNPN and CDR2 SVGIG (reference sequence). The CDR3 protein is CAWGTLSGTGRNNEQFF. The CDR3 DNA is TGTGCCTGGGGGACCCTCTCCGGGACAGGAAGAAACAATGAGCAGTTCTTC.

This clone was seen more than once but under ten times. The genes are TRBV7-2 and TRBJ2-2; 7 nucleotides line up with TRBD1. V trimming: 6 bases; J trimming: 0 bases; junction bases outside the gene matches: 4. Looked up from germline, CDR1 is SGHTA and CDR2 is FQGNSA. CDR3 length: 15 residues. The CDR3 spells CASRWTGANTGELFF. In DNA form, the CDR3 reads TGTGCCAGCAGATGGACAGGCGCGAACACCGGGGAGCTGTTTTTT.

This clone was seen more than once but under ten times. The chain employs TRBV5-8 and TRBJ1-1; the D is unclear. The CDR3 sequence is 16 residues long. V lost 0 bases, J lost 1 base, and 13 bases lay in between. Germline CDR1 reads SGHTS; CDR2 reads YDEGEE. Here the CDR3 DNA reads TGTGCCAGCAGCTTGGGTACAGTGGGTTGGAACACTGAAGCTTTCTTT. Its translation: CASSLGTVGWNTEAFF.

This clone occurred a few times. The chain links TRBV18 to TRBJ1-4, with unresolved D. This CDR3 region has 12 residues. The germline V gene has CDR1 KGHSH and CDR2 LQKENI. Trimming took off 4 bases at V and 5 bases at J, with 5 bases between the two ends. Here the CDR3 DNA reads TGTGCCAGCTCACAAACAAATGAAAAACTGTTTTTT. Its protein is CASSQTNEKLFF.

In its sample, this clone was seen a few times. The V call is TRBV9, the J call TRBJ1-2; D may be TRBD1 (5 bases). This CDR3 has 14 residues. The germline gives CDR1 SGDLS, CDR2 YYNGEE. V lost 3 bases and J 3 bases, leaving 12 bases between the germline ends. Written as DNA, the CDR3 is TGTGCCAGCAGCGACAGGAGGGGTGACTATGGCTACACCTTC. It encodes CASSDRRGDYGYTF.

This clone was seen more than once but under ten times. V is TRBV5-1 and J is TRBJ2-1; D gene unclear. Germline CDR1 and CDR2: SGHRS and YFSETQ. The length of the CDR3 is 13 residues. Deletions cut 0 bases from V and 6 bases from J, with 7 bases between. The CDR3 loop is CASSLERSNEQFF. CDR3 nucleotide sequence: TGCGCCAGCAGCTTGGAGCGCTCCAATGAGCAGTTCTTC.

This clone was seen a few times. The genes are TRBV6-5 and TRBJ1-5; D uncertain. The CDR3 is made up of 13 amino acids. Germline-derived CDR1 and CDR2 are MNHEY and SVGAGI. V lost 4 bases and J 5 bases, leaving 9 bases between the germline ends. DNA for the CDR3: TGTGCCAGCAGTTCACACACCTATCAGCCCCAGCATTTT. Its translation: CASSSHTYQPQHF.

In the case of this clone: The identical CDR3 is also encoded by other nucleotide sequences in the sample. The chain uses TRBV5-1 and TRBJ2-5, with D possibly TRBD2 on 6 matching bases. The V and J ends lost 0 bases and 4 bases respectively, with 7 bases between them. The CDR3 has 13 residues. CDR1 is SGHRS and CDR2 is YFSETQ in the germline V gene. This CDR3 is CASSLGSGETQYF. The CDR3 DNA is TGCGCCAGCAGCTTGGGTAGCGGAGAGACCCAGTACTTC.

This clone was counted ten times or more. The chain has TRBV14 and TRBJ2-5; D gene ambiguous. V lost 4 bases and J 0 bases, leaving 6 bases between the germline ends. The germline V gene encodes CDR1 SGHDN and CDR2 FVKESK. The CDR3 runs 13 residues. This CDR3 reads CASSPRYQETQYF. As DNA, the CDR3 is TGTGCCAGCAGCCCTAGGTACCAAGAGACCCAGTACTTC.

The CDR3, as DNA: TGCGCCAGCAGCTGGCGGGGACTCAATGAGCAGTTCTTC. Its translation: CASSWRGLNEQFF. The chain joins TRBV5-1 to TRBJ2-1, with D maybe TRBD2 (6 bases). This CDR3 has 13 amino acids. Germline CDR1 SGHRS, CDR2 YFSETQ. The V end lost 3 bases, the J end lost 6 bases, and 10 bases lay between the germline ends.

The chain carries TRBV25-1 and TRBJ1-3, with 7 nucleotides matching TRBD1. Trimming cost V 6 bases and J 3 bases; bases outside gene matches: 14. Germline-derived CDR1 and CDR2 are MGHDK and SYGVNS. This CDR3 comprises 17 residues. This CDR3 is CASSQTGSGRRGNTIYF. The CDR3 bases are TGTGCCAGCAGCCAGACAGGGTCGGGTCGTCGTGGAAACACCATATATTTT.

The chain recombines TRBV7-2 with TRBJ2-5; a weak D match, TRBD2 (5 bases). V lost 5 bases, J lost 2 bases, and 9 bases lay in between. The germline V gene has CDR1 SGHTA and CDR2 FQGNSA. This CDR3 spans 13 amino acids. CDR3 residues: CASSRSGQETQYF. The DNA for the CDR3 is TGTGCCAGCAGCCGAAGCGGTCAAGAGACCCAGTACTTC.

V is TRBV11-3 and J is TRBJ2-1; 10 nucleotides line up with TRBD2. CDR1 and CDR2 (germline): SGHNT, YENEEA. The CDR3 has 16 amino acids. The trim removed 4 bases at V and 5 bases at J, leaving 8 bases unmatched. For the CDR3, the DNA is TGTGCCAGCAGCTCCGCCCTAGCGGGGGTACACAATGAGCAGTTCTTC. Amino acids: CASSSALAGVHNEQFF. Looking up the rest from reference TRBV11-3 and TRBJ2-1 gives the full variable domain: EAGVVQSPRYKIIEKKQPVAFWCNPISGHNTLYWYLQNLGQGPELLIRYENEEAVDDSQLPKDRFSAERLKGVDSTLKIQPAELGDSAVYLCASSSALAGVHNEQFFGPGTRLTVL.

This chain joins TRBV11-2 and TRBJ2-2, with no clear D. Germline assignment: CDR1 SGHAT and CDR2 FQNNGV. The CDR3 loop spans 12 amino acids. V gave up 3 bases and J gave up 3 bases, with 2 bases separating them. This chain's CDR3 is CASSFYTGELFF. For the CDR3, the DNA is TGTGCCAGCAGCTTCTACACCGGGGAGCTGTTTTTT.

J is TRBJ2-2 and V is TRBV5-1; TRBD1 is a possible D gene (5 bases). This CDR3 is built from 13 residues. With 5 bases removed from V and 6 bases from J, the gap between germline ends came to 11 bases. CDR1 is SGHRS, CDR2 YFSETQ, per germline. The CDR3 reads CASSRRDAGELFF. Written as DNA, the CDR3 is TGCGCCAGCAGTCGCAGGGATGCCGGGGAGCTGTTTTTT.

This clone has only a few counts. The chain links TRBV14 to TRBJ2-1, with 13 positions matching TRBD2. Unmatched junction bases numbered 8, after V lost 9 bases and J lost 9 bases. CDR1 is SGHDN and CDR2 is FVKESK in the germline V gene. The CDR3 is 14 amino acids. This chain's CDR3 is CASPGTSGIGEQFF. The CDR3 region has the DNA TGTGCCAGTCCCGGGACTAGCGGGATCGGTGAGCAGTTCTTC.

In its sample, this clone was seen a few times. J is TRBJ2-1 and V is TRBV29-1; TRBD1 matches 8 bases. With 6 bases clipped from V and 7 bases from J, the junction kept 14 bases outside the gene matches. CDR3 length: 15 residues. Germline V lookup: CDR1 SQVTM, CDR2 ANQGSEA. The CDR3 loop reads CSVTSWTGSANEQFF. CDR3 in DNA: TGCAGCGTGACATCCTGGACAGGGTCAGCAAATGAGCAGTTCTTC.

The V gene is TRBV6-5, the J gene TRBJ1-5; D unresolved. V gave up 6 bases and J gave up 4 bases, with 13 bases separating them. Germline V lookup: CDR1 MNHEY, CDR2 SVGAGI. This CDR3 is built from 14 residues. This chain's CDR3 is CASRPPTPNQPQHF. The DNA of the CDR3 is TGTGCCAGCAGACCCCCGACACCTAATCAGCCCCAGCATTTT.

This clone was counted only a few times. Written as DNA, the CDR3 is TGTGCCAGCAGCGCAGAGGACACCCCCCAGCATTTT. Residues: CASSAEDTPQHF. The J gene is TRBJ1-5, the V gene TRBV5-4, with TRBD1 as a possible D gene (5 bases). The V and J ends lost 4 bases and 10 bases respectively, with 12 bases between them. This CDR3 spans 12 amino acids. Germline lookup yields CDR1 SGHNT and CDR2 YYREEE (reference sequence).

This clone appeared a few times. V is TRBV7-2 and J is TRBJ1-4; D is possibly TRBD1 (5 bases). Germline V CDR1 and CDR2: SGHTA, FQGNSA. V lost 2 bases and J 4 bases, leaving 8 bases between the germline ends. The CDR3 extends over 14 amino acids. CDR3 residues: CASSLSGNNEKLFF. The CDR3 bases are TGTGCCAGCAGCTTATCAGGGAATAATGAAAAACTGTTTTTT.

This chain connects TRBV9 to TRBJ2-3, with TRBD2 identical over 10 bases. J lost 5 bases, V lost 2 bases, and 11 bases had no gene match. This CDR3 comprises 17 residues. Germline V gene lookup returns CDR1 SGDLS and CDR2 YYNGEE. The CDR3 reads CASSVMGAGGPRDTQYF. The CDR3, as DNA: TGTGCCAGCAGCGTGATGGGAGCGGGGGGGCCACGAGATACGCAGTATTTT.